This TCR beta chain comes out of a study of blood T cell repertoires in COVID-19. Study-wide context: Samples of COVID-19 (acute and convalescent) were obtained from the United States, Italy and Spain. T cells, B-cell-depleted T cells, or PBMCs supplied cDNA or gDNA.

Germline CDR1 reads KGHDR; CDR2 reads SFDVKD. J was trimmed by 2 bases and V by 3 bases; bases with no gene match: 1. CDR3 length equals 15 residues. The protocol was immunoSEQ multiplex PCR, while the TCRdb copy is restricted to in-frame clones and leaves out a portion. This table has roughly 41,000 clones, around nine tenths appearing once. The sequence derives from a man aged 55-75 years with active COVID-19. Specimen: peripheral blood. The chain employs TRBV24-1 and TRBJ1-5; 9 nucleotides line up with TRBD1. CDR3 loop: CATSDRTGGNQPQHF. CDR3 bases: TGTGCCACCAGTGATCGGACAGGGGGCAATCAGCCCCAGCATTTT.